Listed below are T cell receptor beta chains from one sample, sequenced in a study of blood T cell repertoires in COVID-19. This table comes from immunoSEQ multiplex PCR, and its TCRdb copy is limited to in-frame clones, with some not included. The sample contains about 92,000 clones, approximately 81% of which appear only once. The specimen sequenced was peripheral blood. The receptors were gathered from a man older than 75 with acute or convalescent COVID-19. The conserved cysteine and the conserved F or W are not part of the CDR3 here.

>TRBV6-1|TRBJ1-6
ASSEAGGLNSPLH
>TRBV28|TRBJ2-2
ASSLTGELF
>TRBV18|TRBJ2-2
ASSPRGVPNTGELF
>TRBV7-3|TRBJ2-1
ASSADRGPSRYNEQF
>TRBV7-6|TRBJ2-4
ASSLVGGGYGKNIQY
>TRBV6-5|TRBJ1-5
ASKKGDQPQH
>TRBV6-2/TRBV6-3|TRBJ2-1
ASSATSGYNEQF
>TRBV27|TRBJ1-5
ASSLVQGSGNQPQH
>TRBV6-1|TRBJ2-3
ASSEAGGVVPDTQY
>TRBV5-1|TRBJ1-1
ASGQMNTEAF
>TRBV27|TRBJ1-2
ASSLYRQQGATYT
>TRBV5-8|TRBJ1-2
ASSPGTGPAGYT
>TRBV30|TRBJ1-5
AWTAGRDSPLNQPQH
>TRBV5-4|TRBJ1-4
ASSLPSRNEKLF
>TRBV23-1|TRBJ1-1
ASSPGRQKNTEAF
>TRBV24-1|TRBJ2-2
ATKQAGELF
>TRBV19|TRBJ1-2
ANESRNRPGSSNYGYT
>TRBV10-3|TRBJ1-5
AISGGRETQH
>TRBV4-2|TRBJ2-3
ASSQAGLAGGVTDTQY
>TRBV9|TRBJ2-7
ASSVTLAGLAAYEQY
>TRBV2|TRBJ2-1
ASSVGVYNEQF
>TRBV19|TRBJ2-2
ASSSGIYNTGELF
>TRBV5-1|TRBJ1-1
ASSVGPSPGTEAF
>TRBV7-8|TRBJ2-7
ASSPSSYEQY
>TRBV15|TRBJ1-5
ATSRLLAGNQPQH
>TRBV11-2|TRBJ2-1
ASSRDRGGGGEQF
>TRBV5-1|TRBJ1-2
ASSLAGDYGYT
>TRBV10-3|TRBJ2-5
AISEGDRVKTQY
>TRBV11-3|TRBJ2-1
ASSSGENEQF
>TRBV7-2|TRBJ1-3
ASSLDTVSSAGAIY
>TRBV27|TRBJ1-2
ASSFRAGNGYT
>TRBV19|TRBJ2-6
ASSIPVSRRRDPPGANVLT
>TRBV27|TRBJ2-6
ASSSPGAGANVLT
>TRBV27|TRBJ1-2
ASTPTGGSGYT
>TRBV5-1|TRBJ2-7
ASSLPSLAGVRVTYEQY
>TRBV28|TRBJ2-1
ASTPQGQGNNEQF